This TCR beta chain was found in a study of neurological immune-mediated disorders. This clonotype was detected ten times or more. From the 5' RACE reads, TCRdb called clonotypes with MiXCR, one entry per CDR3 protein. The sample contains about 46,000 distinct CDR3 sequences, 3% to 3.5% of which appear only once. Per germline, CDR1 SGHRS and CDR2 YFSETQ. The CDR3 sequence is 13 residues long. V lost 5 bases and J 1 base, leaving 9 bases between the germline ends. This TCR derives from a woman aged 50 to 60 with multiple sclerosis. The specimen was PBMCs. This sequence joins TRBV5-1 and TRBJ2-5; D is perhaps TRBD1 (6 bases). The CDR3 region has the DNA TGCGCCAGCAGGCAGGGGTCCCAAGAGACCCAGTACTTC. It specifies CASRQGSQETQYF. The full variable domain, its missing parts supplied by reference TRBV5-1 and TRBJ2-5, is KAGVTQTPRYLIKTRGQQVTLSCSPISGHRSVSWYQQTPGQGLQFLFEYFSETQRNKGNFPGRFSGRQFSNSRSEMNVSTLELGDSALYLCASRQGSQETQYFGPGTRLLVL.